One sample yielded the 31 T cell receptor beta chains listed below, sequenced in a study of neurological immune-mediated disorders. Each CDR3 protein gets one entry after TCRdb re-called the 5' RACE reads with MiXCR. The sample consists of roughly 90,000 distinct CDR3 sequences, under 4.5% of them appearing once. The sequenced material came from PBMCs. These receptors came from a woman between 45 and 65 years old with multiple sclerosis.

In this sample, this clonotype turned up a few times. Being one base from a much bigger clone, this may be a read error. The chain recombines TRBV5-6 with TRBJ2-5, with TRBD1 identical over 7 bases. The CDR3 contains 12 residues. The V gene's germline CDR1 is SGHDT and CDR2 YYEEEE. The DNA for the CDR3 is TGTGACAGCAACAGGGGAATCGAGACCCAGTACTTC. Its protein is CDSNRGIETQYF.

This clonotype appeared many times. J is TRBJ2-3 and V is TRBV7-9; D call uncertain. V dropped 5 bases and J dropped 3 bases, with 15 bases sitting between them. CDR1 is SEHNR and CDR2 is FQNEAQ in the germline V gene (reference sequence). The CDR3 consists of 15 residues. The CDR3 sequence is CASSDTGGRTDTQYF. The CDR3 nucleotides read TGTGCCAGCAGCGATACGGGCGGCAGGACAGATACGCAGTATTTT.

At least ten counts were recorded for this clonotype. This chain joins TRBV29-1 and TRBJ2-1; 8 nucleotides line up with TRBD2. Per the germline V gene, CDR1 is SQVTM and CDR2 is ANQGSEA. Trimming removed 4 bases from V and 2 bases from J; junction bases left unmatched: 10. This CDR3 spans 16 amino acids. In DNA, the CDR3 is TGCAGCGTTGTAGTTATCGGGGGGGATACCTACAATGAGCAGTTCTTC. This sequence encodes CSVVVIGGDTYNEQFF.

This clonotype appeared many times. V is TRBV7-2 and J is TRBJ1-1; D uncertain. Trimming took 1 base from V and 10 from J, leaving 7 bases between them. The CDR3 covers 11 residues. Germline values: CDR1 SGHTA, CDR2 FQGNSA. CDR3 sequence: CASSLGQVAFF. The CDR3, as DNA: TGTGCCAGCAGCTTAGGCCAGGTAGCTTTCTTT.

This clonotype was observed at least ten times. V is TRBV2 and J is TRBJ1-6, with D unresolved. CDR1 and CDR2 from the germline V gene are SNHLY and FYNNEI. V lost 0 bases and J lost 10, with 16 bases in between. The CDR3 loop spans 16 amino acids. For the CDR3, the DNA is TGTGCCAGCAGTGAAGCCCAACGGACCACGCGGTCACCCCTCCACTTT. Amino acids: CASSEAQRTTRSPLHF. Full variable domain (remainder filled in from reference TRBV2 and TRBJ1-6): EPEVTQTPSHQVTQMGQEVILRCVPISNHLYFYWYRQILGQKVEFLVSFYNNEISEKSEIFDDQFSVERPDGSNFTLKIRSTKLEDSAMYFCASSEAQRTTRSPLHFGNGTRLTVT.

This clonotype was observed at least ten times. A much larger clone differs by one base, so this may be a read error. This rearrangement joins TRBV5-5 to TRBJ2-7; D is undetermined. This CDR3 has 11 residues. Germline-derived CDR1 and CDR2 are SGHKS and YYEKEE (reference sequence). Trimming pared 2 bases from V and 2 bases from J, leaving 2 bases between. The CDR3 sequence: CASSFAYEQYF. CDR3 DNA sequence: TGTGCCAGCAGCTTCGCCTACGAGCAGTACTTC. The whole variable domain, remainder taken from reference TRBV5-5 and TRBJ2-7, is DAGVTQSPTHLIKTRGQQVTLRCSPISGHKSVSWYQQVLGQGPQFIFQYYEKEERGRGNFPDRFSARQFPNYSSELNVNALLLGDSALYLCASSFAYEQYFGPGTRLTVT.

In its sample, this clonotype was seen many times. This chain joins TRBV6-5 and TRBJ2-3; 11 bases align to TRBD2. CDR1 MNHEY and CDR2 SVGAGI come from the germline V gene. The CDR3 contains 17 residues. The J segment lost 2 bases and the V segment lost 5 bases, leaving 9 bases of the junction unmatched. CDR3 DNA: TGTGCCAGCAGTCGCTTACTAGCGGGGGCCCTCACAGATACGCAGTATTTT. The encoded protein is CASSRLLAGALTDTQYF.

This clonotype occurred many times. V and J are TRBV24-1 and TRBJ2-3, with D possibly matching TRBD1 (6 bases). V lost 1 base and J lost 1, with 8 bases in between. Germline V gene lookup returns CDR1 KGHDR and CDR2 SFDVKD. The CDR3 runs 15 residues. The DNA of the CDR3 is TGTGCCACCAGTGATTTTGCAGGGGGCACAGATACGCAGTATTTT. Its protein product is CATSDFAGGTDTQYF.

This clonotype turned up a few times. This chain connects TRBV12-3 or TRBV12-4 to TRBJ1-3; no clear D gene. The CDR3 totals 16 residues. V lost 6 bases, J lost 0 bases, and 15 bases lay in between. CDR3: CASRPLFGDSGNTIYF. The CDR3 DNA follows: TGTGCCAGCAGACCCCTTTTTGGGGACTCTGGAAACACCATATATTTT.

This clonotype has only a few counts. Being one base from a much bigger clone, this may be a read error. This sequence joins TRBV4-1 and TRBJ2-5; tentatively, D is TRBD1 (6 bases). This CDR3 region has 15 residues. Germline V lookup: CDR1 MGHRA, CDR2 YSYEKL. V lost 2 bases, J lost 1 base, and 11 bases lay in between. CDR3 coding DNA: TGCGCCAGCAGCCAACCGACAGGAACCCAAGAGACCCAGTACTTC. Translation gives CASSQPTGTQETQYF.

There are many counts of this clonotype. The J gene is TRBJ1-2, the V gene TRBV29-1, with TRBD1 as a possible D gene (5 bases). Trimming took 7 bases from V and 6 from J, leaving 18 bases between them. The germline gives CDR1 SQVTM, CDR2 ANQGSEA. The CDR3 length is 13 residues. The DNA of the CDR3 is TGCAGCGCCCCGGGGGGGATATCGGATGGCTACACCTTC. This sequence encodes CSAPGGISDGYTF.

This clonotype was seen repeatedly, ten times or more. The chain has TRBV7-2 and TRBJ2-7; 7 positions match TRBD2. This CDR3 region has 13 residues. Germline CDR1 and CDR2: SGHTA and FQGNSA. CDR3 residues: CGLRERGSYEQYF. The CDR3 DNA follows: TGTGGACTGCGGGAGCGGGGCTCCTACGAGCAGTACTTC.

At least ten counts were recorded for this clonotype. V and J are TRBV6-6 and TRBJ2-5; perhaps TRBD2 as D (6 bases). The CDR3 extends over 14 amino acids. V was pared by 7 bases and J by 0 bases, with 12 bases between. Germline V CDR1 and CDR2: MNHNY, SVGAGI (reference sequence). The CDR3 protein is CASTPEGYQETQYF. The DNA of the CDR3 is TGTGCCAGCACCCCGGAGGGGTACCAAGAGACCCAGTACTTC.

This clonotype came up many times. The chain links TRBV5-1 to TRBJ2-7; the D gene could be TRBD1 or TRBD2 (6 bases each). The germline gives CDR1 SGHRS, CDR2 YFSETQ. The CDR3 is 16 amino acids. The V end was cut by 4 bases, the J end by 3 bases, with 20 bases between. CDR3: CASSAPGHRGFYEQYF. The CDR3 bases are TGCGCCAGCAGCGCGCCGGGACACCGGGGGTTCTACGAGCAGTACTTC.

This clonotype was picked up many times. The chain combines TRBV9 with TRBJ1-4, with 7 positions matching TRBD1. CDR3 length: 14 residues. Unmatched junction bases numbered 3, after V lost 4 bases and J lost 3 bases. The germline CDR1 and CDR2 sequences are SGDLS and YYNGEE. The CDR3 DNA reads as TGTGCCAGCAGCAGGGACAGCCCTAATGAAAAACTGTTTTTT. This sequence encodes CASSRDSPNEKLFF.

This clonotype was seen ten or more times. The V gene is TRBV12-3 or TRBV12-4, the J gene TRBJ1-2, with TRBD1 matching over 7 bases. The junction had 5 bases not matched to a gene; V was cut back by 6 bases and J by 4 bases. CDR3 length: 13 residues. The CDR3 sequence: CASSRGTVYGYTF. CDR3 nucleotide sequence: TGTGCCAGCAGCCGCGGGACAGTCTATGGCTACACCTTC.

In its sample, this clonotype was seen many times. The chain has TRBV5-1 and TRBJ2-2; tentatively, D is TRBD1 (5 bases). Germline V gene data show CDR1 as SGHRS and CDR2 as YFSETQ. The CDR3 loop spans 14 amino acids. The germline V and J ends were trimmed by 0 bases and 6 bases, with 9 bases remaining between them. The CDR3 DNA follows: TGCGCCAGCAGCTTGGGACAGCAAGCCGGGGAGCTGTTTTTT. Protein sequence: CASSLGQQAGELFF.

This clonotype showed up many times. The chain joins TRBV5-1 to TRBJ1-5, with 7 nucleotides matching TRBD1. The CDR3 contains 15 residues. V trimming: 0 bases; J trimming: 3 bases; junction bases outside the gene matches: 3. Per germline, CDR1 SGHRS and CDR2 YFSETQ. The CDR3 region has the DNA TGCGCCAGCAGCTTGGAAGGACAGGTCAATCAGCCCCAGCATTTT. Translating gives CASSLEGQVNQPQHF.

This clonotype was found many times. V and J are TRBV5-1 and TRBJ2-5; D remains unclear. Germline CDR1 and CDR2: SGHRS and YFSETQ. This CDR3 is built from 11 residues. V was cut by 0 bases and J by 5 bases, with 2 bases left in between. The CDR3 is CASSLAETQYF. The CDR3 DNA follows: TGCGCCAGCAGCTTGGCTGAGACCCAGTACTTC.

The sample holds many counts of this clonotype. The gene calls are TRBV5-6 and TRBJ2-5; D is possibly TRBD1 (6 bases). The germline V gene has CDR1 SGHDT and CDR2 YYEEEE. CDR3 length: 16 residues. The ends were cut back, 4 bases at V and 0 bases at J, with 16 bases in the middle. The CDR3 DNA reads TGTGCCAGCAGCACAGGATCCAGGGGACACCAAGAGACCCAGTACTTC. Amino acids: CASSTGSRGHQETQYF.

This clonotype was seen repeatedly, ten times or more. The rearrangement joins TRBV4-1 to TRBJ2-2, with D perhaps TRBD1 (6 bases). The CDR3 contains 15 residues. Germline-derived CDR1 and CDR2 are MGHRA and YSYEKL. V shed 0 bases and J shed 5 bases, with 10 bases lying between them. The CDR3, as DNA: TGCGCCAGCAGCCAAGATCCACAGGGTACCGGGGAGCTGTTTTTT. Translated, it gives CASSQDPQGTGELFF.

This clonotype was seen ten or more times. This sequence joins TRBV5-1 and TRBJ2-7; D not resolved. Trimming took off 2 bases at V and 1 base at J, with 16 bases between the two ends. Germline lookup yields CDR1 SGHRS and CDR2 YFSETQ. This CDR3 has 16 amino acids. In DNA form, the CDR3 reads TGCGCCAGCAGCTTCAACCGGGTCAAAAGATCCTACGAGCAGTACTTC. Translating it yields CASSFNRVKRSYEQYF.

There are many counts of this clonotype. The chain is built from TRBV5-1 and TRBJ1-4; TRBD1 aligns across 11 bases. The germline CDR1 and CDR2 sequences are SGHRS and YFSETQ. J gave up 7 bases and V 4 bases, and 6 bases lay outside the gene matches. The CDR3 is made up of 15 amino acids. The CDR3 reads CASSGQGAESEKLFF. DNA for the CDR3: TGCGCCAGCAGCGGACAGGGGGCGGAGAGTGAAAAACTGTTTTTT.

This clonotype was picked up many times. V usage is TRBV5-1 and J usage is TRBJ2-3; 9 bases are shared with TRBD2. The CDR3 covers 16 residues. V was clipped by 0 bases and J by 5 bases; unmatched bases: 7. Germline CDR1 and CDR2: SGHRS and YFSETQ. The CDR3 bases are TGCGCCAGCAGCTTGGCGGCGGGGGGGCCGCTAGATACGCAGTATTTT. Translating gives CASSLAAGGPLDTQYF.

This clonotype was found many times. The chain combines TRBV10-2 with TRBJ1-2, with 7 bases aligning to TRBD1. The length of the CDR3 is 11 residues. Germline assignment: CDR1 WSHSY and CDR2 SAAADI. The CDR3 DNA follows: TGCGCGTCAGGGGGGGACTATGGCTACACCTTC. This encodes CASGGDYGYTF.

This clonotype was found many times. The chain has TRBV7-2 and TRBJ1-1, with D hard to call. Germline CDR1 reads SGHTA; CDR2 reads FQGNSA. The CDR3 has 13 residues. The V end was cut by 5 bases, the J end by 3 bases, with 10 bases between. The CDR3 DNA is TGTGCCAGCAGCCAACTTAGGGACACTGAAGCTTTCTTT. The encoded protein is CASSQLRDTEAFF.

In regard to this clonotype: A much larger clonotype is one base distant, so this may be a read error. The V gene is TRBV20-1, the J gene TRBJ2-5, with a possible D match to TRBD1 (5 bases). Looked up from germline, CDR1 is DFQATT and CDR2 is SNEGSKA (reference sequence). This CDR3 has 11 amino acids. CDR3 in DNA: TGCAGTGGTGACAGCCAAGAGAACCAGTACTTC. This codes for CSGDSQENQYF.

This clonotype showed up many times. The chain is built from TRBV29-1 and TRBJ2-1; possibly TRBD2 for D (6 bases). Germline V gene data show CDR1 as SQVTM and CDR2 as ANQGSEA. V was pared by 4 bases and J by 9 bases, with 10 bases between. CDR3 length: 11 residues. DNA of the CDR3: TGCAGCGTTGCCCCCGGGGGTGAGCAGTTCTTC. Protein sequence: CSVAPGGEQFF.

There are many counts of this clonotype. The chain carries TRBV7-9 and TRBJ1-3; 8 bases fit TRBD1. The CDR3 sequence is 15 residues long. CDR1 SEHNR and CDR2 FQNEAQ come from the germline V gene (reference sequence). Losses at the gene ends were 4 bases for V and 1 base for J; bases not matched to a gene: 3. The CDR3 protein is CASSWTGNSGNTIYF. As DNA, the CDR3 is TGTGCCAGCAGCTGGACAGGGAATTCTGGAAACACCATATATTTT.

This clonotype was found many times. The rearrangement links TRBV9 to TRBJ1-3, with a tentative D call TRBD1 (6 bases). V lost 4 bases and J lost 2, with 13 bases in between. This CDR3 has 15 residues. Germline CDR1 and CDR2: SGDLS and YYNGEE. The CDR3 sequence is CASSPRRGPGNTIYF. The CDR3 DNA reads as TGTGCCAGCAGCCCCCGTCGGGGGCCTGGAAACACCATATATTTT.

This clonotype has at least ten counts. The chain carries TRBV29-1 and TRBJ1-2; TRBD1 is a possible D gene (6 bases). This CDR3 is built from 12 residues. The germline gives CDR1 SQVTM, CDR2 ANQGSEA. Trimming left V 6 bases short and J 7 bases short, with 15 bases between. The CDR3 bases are TGCAGCGTGGAGGACAGCGCCGGTGGCTACACCTTC. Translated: CSVEDSAGGYTF.